These 18 T cell receptor beta chains were sequenced from one sample in a study of identical twins. Each CDR3 protein is one row after TCRdb ran MiXCR on the 5' RACE reads. The data contain about 290,000 distinct CDR3 sequences, roughly 10% of them singletons. These data were also filed under a second study, of yellow fever vaccine responses in identical twins.

The sequencing input was CD8+ T cells sorted from blood. The source of these receptors is a woman aged 18 to 35 in good health.

This clonotype has just a few counts. This rearrangement joins TRBV29-1 to TRBJ1-4; perhaps TRBD1 as D (5 bases). Germline lookup yields CDR1 SQVTM and CDR2 ANQGSEA. The CDR3 sequence is 15 residues long. The ends were cut back, 4 bases at V and 8 bases at J, with 20 bases in the middle. DNA for the CDR3: TGCAGCGTTGGAGGGACCGGCAGGGTGGGCGAAAAACTGTTTTTT. This encodes CSVGGTGRVGEKLFF.

This clonotype was counted at least ten times. The chain couples TRBV28 to TRBJ1-5, with D possibly being TRBD1 (5 bases). Germline CDR1 is MDHEN and CDR2 is SYDVKM. The CDR3 is made up of 14 amino acids. V lost 5 bases, J lost 8 bases, and 16 bases lay in between. CDR3 coding DNA: TGTGCCAGCAGTCCGAATCGGGACGTTGAGCCCCAGCATTTT. Protein: CASSPNRDVEPQHF.

The rearrangement links TRBV6-5 to TRBJ2-7, with TRBD1 identical over 7 bases. CDR1 is MNHEY and CDR2 is SVGAGI in the germline V gene. With 4 bases clipped from V and 2 bases from J, the junction kept 11 bases outside the gene matches. This CDR3 region has 16 residues. The CDR3 loop reads CASSSLLRGPAYEQYF. CDR3 bases: TGTGCCAGCAGTTCGCTTCTAAGGGGGCCGGCCTACGAGCAGTACTTC.

This clonotype appeared a few times. The V and J genes are TRBV4-3 and TRBJ2-3; D possibly corresponds to TRBD2 (6 bases). Trimming took 1 base from V and 3 from J, leaving 14 bases between them. Germline values: CDR1 LGHNA, CDR2 YSLEER. The CDR3 covers 16 residues. The CDR3 sequence is CASSQAGLEGTDTQYF. The CDR3, as DNA: TGCGCCAGCAGCCAAGCGGGACTTGAGGGAACAGATACGCAGTATTTT.

The chain is built from TRBV19 and TRBJ2-5; D remains unclear. This CDR3 region has 15 residues. Trimming took off 3 bases at V and 4 bases at J, with 15 bases between the two ends. CDR1 is LNHDA and CDR2 is SQIVND in the germline V gene (reference sequence). Written as DNA, the CDR3 is TGTGCCAGTAGTATGTTAAGCCTGCCCCGAGAGACCCAGTACTTC. Protein sequence: CASSMLSLPRETQYF. The full variable domain, rest sourced from reference TRBV19 and TRBJ2-5, is DGGITQSPKYLFRKEGQNVTLSCEQNLNHDAMYWYRQDPGQGLRLIYYSQIVNDFQKGDIAEGYSVSREKKESFPLTVTSAQKNPTAFYLCASSMLSLPRETQYFGPGTRLLVL.

This clonotype was observed many times. The J gene is TRBJ2-1, the V gene TRBV2; 7 bases line up with TRBD1. Germline V gene lookup returns CDR1 SNHLY and CDR2 FYNNEI. V was pared by 4 bases and J by 1 base, with 10 bases of the junction left unmatched. The CDR3 runs to 17 residues. CDR3 amino acids: CASSVSYNRGSYNEQFF. The DNA of the CDR3 is TGTGCCAGCAGTGTTTCCTACAACAGGGGATCCTACAATGAGCAGTTCTTC.

The chain employs TRBV7-6 and TRBJ1-2; TRBD1 matches 9 bases. The CDR3 has 16 residues. V was pared by 4 bases and J by 3 bases, with 9 bases of the junction left unmatched. The germline CDR1 and CDR2 sequences are SGHVS and FNYEAQ. In DNA form, the CDR3 reads TGTGCCAGCAGCTCCCACCCGGGACAGGGCCACTATGGCTACACCTTC. Translated: CASSSHPGQGHYGYTF.

This clonotype appeared many times. The chain carries TRBV20-1 and TRBJ2-6; a possible D gene is TRBD2 (6 bases). The CDR3 extends over 14 amino acids. V was clipped by 5 bases and J by 3 bases, with 11 bases between them. Germline values: CDR1 DFQATT, CDR2 SNEGSKA (reference sequence). The CDR3 sequence is CSAPAGYGANVLTF. DNA for the CDR3: TGCAGTGCTCCGGCGGGATATGGGGCCAACGTCCTGACTTTC.

The V and J genes are TRBV7-9 and TRBJ2-1; D assignment may be TRBD1 or TRBD2 (6 bases each). The germline CDR1 and CDR2 sequences are SEHNR and FQNEAQ (reference sequence). There are 17 residues in the CDR3. The ends were cut back, 5 bases at V and 5 bases at J, with 22 bases in the middle. CDR3 DNA sequence: TGTGCCAGCAGCCCCGGATGGGGGGCGGACACAAACAATGAGCAGTTCTTC. Its protein product is CASSPGWGADTNNEQFF.

The sample holds many counts of this clonotype. This chain links TRBV29-1 with TRBJ2-1, with 10 bases aligning to TRBD2. V was clipped by 1 base and J by 8 bases; unmatched bases: 11. This CDR3 contains 16 residues. Germline V gene data show CDR1 as SQVTM and CDR2 as ANQGSEA. CDR3 amino acids: CSVEGLPSGSIYEQFF. CDR3 DNA: TGCAGCGTTGAAGGCCTCCCTAGCGGGAGTATCTATGAGCAGTTCTTC.

This clonotype has ten or more counts. The genes are TRBV21-1 and TRBJ2-1. TRBV21-1 is designated a pseudogene. This CDR3 spans 13 amino acids. Written as DNA, the CDR3 is TGTGCCAGCAGCAAAGATTCTGGCCTTCGGCAGTTCTTC. It encodes CASSKDSGLRQFF.

V is TRBV7-8 and J is TRBJ1-5, with D maybe TRBD1 (5 bases). With 2 bases removed from V and 6 bases from J, the gap between germline ends came to 17 bases. The CDR3 has 16 amino acids. The germline V gene has CDR1 SGHVS and CDR2 FQNEAQ. For the CDR3, the DNA is TGTGCCAGCAGCTTAATGCAGGGCTATAGCGGTCAGCCCCAGCATTTT. Its translation: CASSLMQGYSGQPQHF.

This clonotype was recorded at least ten times. The chain joins TRBV7-8 to TRBJ2-3; D is unresolved. The CDR3 is 16 amino acids. CDR1 and CDR2 (germline): SGHVS, FQNEAQ. V lost 3 bases and J lost 6, with 19 bases in between. In nucleotides, the CDR3 is TGTGCCAGCAGCTTGAGGCGCTCTCCTAAAGGGGATACGCAGTATTTT. Translated: CASSLRRSPKGDTQYF.

The rearrangement uses TRBV12-3 or TRBV12-4 and TRBJ1-6; D unclear. CDR3 length: 13 residues. V lost 1 base to trimming and J lost 9 bases, with 7 bases between them. This CDR3 reads CASSLVGGSPLHF. The CDR3 DNA sequence: TGTGCCAGCAGTTTAGTGGGTGGTTCACCCCTCCACTTT.

This clonotype was seen more than once but under ten times. This sequence joins TRBV20-1 and TRBJ1-4; 9 nucleotides agree with TRBD1. V lost 2 bases and J lost 7; bases outside the gene matches: 5. The CDR3 has 14 residues. The germline V gene has CDR1 DFQATT and CDR2 SNEGSKA (reference sequence). CDR3 sequence (DNA): TGCAGTGCTAGATCCGGGACAGGGATTGAAAAACTGTTTTTT. Amino acid sequence: CSARSGTGIEKLFF.

This clonotype came up many times. This chain joins TRBV7-8 and TRBJ2-7, with D perhaps being TRBD1 or TRBD2 (5 bases each). Trimming shortened V by 5 bases and J by 2 bases, and 16 bases separated the two germline ends. Looked up from germline, CDR1 is SGHVS and CDR2 is FQNEAQ. This CDR3 comprises 15 residues. The CDR3 loop reads CASSEEVGAPYEQYF. In DNA, the CDR3 is TGTGCCAGCAGCGAAGAAGTCGGGGCCCCCTACGAGCAGTACTTC.

This clonotype has at least ten counts. The DNA for the CDR3 is TGTGCCAGCAGCCTGGGACAGGGCGGTTCACCCCTCCACTTT. Its translation is CASSLGQGGSPLHF. V is TRBV9 and J is TRBJ1-6; TRBD1 matches 9 bases. With V trimmed by 4 bases and J by 9 bases, 5 bases remained unmatched. This CDR3 spans 14 amino acids. CDR1 SGDLS and CDR2 YYNGEE come from the germline V gene.

Ten or more counts support this clonotype. The V gene is TRBV9, the J gene TRBJ2-7, with D possibly matching TRBD1 (6 bases). The germline CDR1 and CDR2 sequences are SGDLS and YYNGEE. The CDR3 contains 13 residues. V lost 1 base and J lost 5, with 10 bases in between. CDR3 nucleotide sequence: TGTGCCAGCAGCGTATCAGGGGTCAACGAGCAGTACTTC. This encodes CASSVSGVNEQYF.